What follows are 22 T cell receptor beta chains derived from one specimen sequenced in a study of blood T cell repertoires in COVID-19. The method was immunoSEQ multiplex PCR; TCRdb's version includes in-frame clones alone and lacks a portion of them. This repertoire shows 100,000 to 150,000 clones, roughly 80% found once; its top ten account for 2.4%. The sample consisted of PBMCs or T cells enriched from blood (not recorded which). These receptors all come from a man between 35 and 55 years old with acute COVID-19.

V is TRBV7-3 and J is TRBJ2-2; 7 nucleotides match TRBD2. V was clipped by 4 bases and J by 5 bases; unmatched bases: 7. CDR3 size: 15 residues. The germline gives CDR1 SGHTA, CDR2 FQGTGA. CDR3 nucleotides: TGTGCCAGCAGCTCCGAGCGGGGCTCAACCGGGGAGCTGTTTTTT. Residues: CASSSERGSTGELFF.

The chain links TRBV11-2 to TRBJ1-3; D unresolved. Trimming shortened V by 5 bases and J by 3 bases, and 14 bases separated the two germline ends. In germline, CDR1 is SGHAT, CDR2 FQNNGV. This CDR3 is 15 amino acids long. CDR3 in DNA: TGTGCCAGCAGCCCGTCTGGAGGATTTGGAAACACCATATATTTT. Translating it yields CASSPSGGFGNTIYF.

This chain uses TRBV27 with TRBJ1-2; the match to TRBD1 covers 11 bases. After removal of 3 bases from V and 7 bases from J, the junction contained 4 bases not matched to a gene. This CDR3 is 14 amino acids long. Germline V gene sequence: CDR1 MNHEY, CDR2 SMNVEV (reference sequence). CDR3 sequence (DNA): TGTGCCAGCAGTTTCGGGACAGGGGGAGGTGGCTACACCTTC. Translating it yields CASSFGTGGGGYTF.

This clone was recorded a few times. The chain uses TRBV2 and TRBJ1-2; 9 bases map to TRBD1. There are 13 residues in the CDR3. Looked up from germline, CDR1 is SNHLY and CDR2 is FYNNEI. The V and J ends lost 6 bases and 3 bases, in that order; junction bases with no gene match: 2. The CDR3: CASRRQGDYGYTF. The DNA for the CDR3 is TGTGCCAGCAGAAGACAGGGGGACTATGGCTACACCTTC. Full variable domain (outside the CDR3, taken from reference TRBV2 and TRBJ1-2): EPEVTQTPSHQVTQMGQEVILRCVPISNHLYFYWYRQILGQKVEFLVSFYNNEISEKSEIFDDQFSVERPDGSNFTLKIRSTKLEDSAMYFCASRRQGDYGYTFGSGTRLTVV.

The CDR3 sequence is CASSPQGANTGELFF. As DNA, the CDR3 is TGTGCTTCCTCACCTCAGGGGGCGAACACCGGGGAGCTGTTTTTT. This chain links TRBV18 with TRBJ2-2, with 7 nucleotides matching TRBD1. CDR1 is KGHSH and CDR2 is LQKENI in the germline V gene. The CDR3 length is 15 residues.

J is TRBJ2-2 and V is TRBV19, with 8 bases aligning to TRBD2. CDR3 size: 14 residues. CDR1 LNHDA and CDR2 SQIVND come from the germline V gene (reference sequence). Germline trimming cut 7 bases from V and 7 bases from J; bases unmatched to any gene: 8. CDR3 sequence: CASKAGGRGGELFF. CDR3 in DNA: TGTGCCAGTAAGGCGGGGGGCCGAGGCGGGGAGCTGTTTTTT.

The rearrangement uses TRBV7-3 and TRBJ2-2; the D gene is possibly TRBD2 (6 bases). Germline lookup yields CDR1 SGHTA and CDR2 FQGTGA. The CDR3 is made up of 14 amino acids. Trimming shortened V by 0 bases and J by 7 bases, and 9 bases separated the two germline ends. CDR3 coding DNA: TGTGCCAGCAGCTTAACGTCGACTAGCGGGGAGCTGTTTTTT. It yields the protein CASSLTSTSGELFF.

This chain joins TRBV30 and TRBJ2-7, with D perhaps matching TRBD2 (7 bases). Germline loops: CDR1 GTSNPN, CDR2 SVGIG (reference sequence). The CDR3 totals 12 residues. V lost 0 bases and J 11 bases, leaving 14 bases between the germline ends. CDR3 coding DNA: TGTGCCTGGAGTGTAGTCGGGGGGCTAGAGTACTTC. Protein product: CAWSVVGGLEYF. The whole variable domain, remainder taken from reference TRBV30 and TRBJ2-7, is SQTIHQWPATLVQPVGSPLSLECTVEGTSNPNLYWYRQAAGRGLQLLFYSVGIGQISSEVPQNLSASRPQDRQFILSSKKLLLSDSGFYLCAWSVVGGLEYFGPGTRLTVT.

The chain combines TRBV19 with TRBJ1-5; no firm D call. The CDR3 runs to 15 residues. Trimming left V 7 bases short and J 0 bases short, with 13 bases between. Germline V gene lookup returns CDR1 LNHDA and CDR2 SQIVND (reference sequence). The CDR3 region has the DNA TGTGCCAGTAATACGGGAAGCTATAGCAATCAGCCCCAGCATTTT. It codes for CASNTGSYSNQPQHF. The complete variable domain, with remaining parts taken from reference TRBV19 and TRBJ1-5, reads DGGITQSPKYLFRKEGQNVTLSCEQNLNHDAMYWYRQDPGQGLRLIYYSQIVNDFQKGDIAEGYSVSREKKESFPLTVTSAQKNPTAFYLCASNTGSYSNQPQHFGDGTRLSIL.

V usage is TRBV19 and J usage is TRBJ2-7; 9 positions agree with TRBD1. This CDR3 comprises 15 residues. Germline loops: CDR1 LNHDA, CDR2 SQIVND (reference sequence). V trimming: 5 bases; J trimming: 3 bases; junction bases outside the gene matches: 8. The CDR3 loop is CASSLNRDRVYEQYF. CDR3 in DNA: TGTGCCAGTAGTCTGAACCGGGACAGGGTCTACGAGCAGTACTTC.

In DNA form, the CDR3 reads TGTGCCAGCAGCGTAGGGGGGGTCGGCGGGCAGTACTTC. Protein product: CASSVGGVGGQYF. V is TRBV27 and J is TRBJ2-7, with D possibly TRBD2 on 7 matching bases. Germline assignment: CDR1 MNHEY and CDR2 SMNVEV (reference sequence). There are 13 residues in the CDR3. Trimming shortened V by 6 bases and J by 9 bases, and 18 bases separated the two germline ends.

The chain carries TRBV3-1 (or the pseudogene TRBV3-2) and TRBJ1-3; D ambiguous. The CDR3 is 17 amino acids. Trimming took off 5 bases at V and 2 bases at J, with 19 bases between the two ends. Germline values: CDR1 LGHDT, CDR2 YNNKEL (reference sequence). The CDR3 sequence is CASSYPAWNGAGNTIYF. In DNA form, the CDR3 reads TGTGCCAGCAGCTACCCAGCCTGGAACGGAGCTGGAAACACCATATATTTT.

The chain is built from TRBV5-1 and TRBJ2-5; a possible D gene is TRBD1 (5 bases). Per the germline V gene, CDR1 is SGHRS and CDR2 is YFSETQ. CDR3 length: 15 amino acids. Trimming removed 5 bases from V and 2 bases from J, with 16 bases in between. CDR3 sequence (DNA): TGCGCCAGCAGATCCCCTCAGGGTCTACAAGAGACCCAGTACTTC. Translating it yields CASRSPQGLQETQYF.

The gene calls are TRBV7-2 and TRBJ2-2, with D possibly TRBD2 on 7 matching bases. Germline assignment: CDR1 SGHTA and CDR2 FQGNSA. With 1 base removed from V and 1 base from J, the gap between germline ends came to 10 bases. The CDR3 length is 16 residues. The CDR3 loop is CASSLVGGLNTGELFF. CDR3 sequence (DNA): TGTGCCAGCAGCTTAGTCGGGGGGCTGAACACCGGGGAGCTGTTTTTT. The full variable domain, completed using reference TRBV7-2 and TRBJ2-2, is GAGVSQSPSNKVTEKGKDVELRCDPISGHTALYWYRQSLGQGLEFLIYFQGNSAPDKSGLPSDRFSAERTGGSVSTLTIQRTQQEDSAVYLCASSLVGGLNTGELFFGEGSRLTVL.

The chain has TRBV9 and TRBJ1-2; D unresolved. The germline V and J ends were trimmed by 4 bases and 4 bases, with 11 bases remaining between them. CDR1 and CDR2 from the germline V gene are SGDLS and YYNGEE. The CDR3 consists of 13 residues. Written as DNA, the CDR3 is TGTGCCAGCAGCTCCCCCCCCCTCTATGGCTACACCTTC. Encoded protein: CASSSPPLYGYTF.

The chain links TRBV7-9 to TRBJ1-2; 10 bases fit TRBD1. The CDR3 has 13 residues. V shed 7 bases and J 8 bases; nucleotides not matched to a gene: 7. CDR1 and CDR2 from the germline V gene are SEHNR and FQNEAQ (reference sequence). CDR3 residues: CASTNPGQGGYTF. CDR3 bases: TGTGCCAGCACCAACCCGGGACAGGGGGGCTACACCTTC.

This rearrangement joins TRBV5-6 to TRBJ1-4, with 8 bases matching TRBD1. With V trimmed by 6 bases and J by 8 bases, 9 bases remained unmatched. The germline V gene encodes CDR1 SGHDT and CDR2 YYEEEE. This CDR3 region has 14 residues. CDR3 in DNA: TGTGCCAGCACCCGGACAGGGAGAAGGGAAAAACTGTTTTTT. This codes for CASTRTGRREKLFF.

The chain employs TRBV5-5 and TRBJ2-7; D is perhaps TRBD1 (6 bases). The CDR3 loop spans 14 amino acids. V was shortened by 2 bases and J by 0 bases, with 9 bases between the two germline ends. The germline CDR1 and CDR2 sequences are SGHKS and YYEKEE (reference sequence). CDR3 nucleotide sequence: TGTGCCAGCAGCTTCCAGGGGATCTCCTACGAGCAGTACTTC. Amino acids: CASSFQGISYEQYF.

The gene calls are TRBV6-5 and TRBJ1-2, with D hard to call. V was shortened by 6 bases and J by 5 bases, with 7 bases between the two germline ends. Looked up from germline, CDR1 is MNHEY and CDR2 is SVGAGI. The CDR3 spans 11 residues. The CDR3 nucleotides read TGTGCCAGCAGGTACCTATATGGCTACACCTTC. Residues: CASRYLYGYTF.

The genes are TRBV7-9 and TRBJ2-2; no clear D gene. The germline V and J ends were trimmed by 0 bases and 5 bases, with 13 bases remaining between them. The CDR3 totals 16 residues. The V gene's germline CDR1 is SEHNR and CDR2 FQNEAQ (reference sequence). CDR3 nucleotide sequence: TGTGCCAGCAGCTTAGCCTCAAGACTCTTAACCGGGGAGCTGTTTTTT. It is translated as CASSLASRLLTGELFF.

The genes are TRBV19 and TRBJ1-5; a possible D gene is TRBD1 (6 bases). Trimming shortened V by 5 bases and J by 1 base, and 15 bases separated the two germline ends. The germline V gene has CDR1 LNHDA and CDR2 SQIVND (reference sequence). The CDR3 contains 16 residues. The CDR3 coding sequence is TGTGCCAGTAGTCGACAGGCCCTAGGGAGCAATCAGCCCCAGCATTTT. Protein sequence: CASSRQALGSNQPQHF.

The chain is built from TRBV3-1 (or the pseudogene TRBV3-2) and TRBJ2-7; 16 positions agree with TRBD2. Germline assignment: CDR1 LGHDT and CDR2 YNNKEL (reference sequence). The CDR3 is 16 residues long. The V segment lost 1 base and the J segment 4 bases; nucleotides outside the gene matches: 1. The CDR3 protein is CASSQGGLAGGYEQYF. CDR3 sequence (DNA): TGTGCCAGCAGCCAAGGGGGACTAGCGGGAGGGTACGAGCAGTACTTC.